This passage covers 28 T cell receptor beta chains from one sample sequenced in a study of shared clonotypes between healthy human individuals. Data came from immunoSEQ multiplex PCR; TCRdb stores just in-frame clones and leaves some out. The sample yields about 450,000 clones, 79% seen once. The sequenced sample consisted of PBMCs. The source of these receptors is a woman aged 40 to 50 in good health. Some clones in this sample may be carry-over from other donors' samples.

The V and J genes are TRBV5-1 and TRBJ1-2, with 12 bases that match TRBD1. Trimming took 5 bases from V and 8 from J; bases not matched to a gene: 4. CDR3 size: 13 residues. Germline-derived CDR1 and CDR2 are SGHRS and YFSETQ. CDR3: CASRTGTGGGYTF. Here the CDR3 DNA reads TGCGCCAGCAGGACCGGGACAGGGGGCGGCTACACCTTC. The variable domain in full, completed from reference TRBV5-1 and TRBJ1-2, reads KAGVTQTPRYLIKTRGQQVTLSCSPISGHRSVSWYQQTPGQGLQFLFEYFSETQRNKGNFPGRFSGRQFSNSRSEMNVSTLELGDSALYLCASRTGTGGGYTFGSGTRLTVV.

The J gene is TRBJ2-7, the V gene TRBV5-8; weak D call: TRBD2 (5 bases). Trimming took off 0 bases at V and 5 bases at J, with 9 bases between the two ends. The CDR3 consists of 13 residues. CDR1 and CDR2 (germline): SGHTS, YDEGEE. The CDR3 protein is CASSLATRDEQYF. Here the CDR3 DNA reads TGTGCCAGCAGCTTGGCCACTAGAGACGAGCAGTACTTC.

In this sample, this clone turned up many times. Other DNA sequences in this sample translate to the same CDR3. The chain recombines TRBV2 with TRBJ1-1; TRBD1 is a possible D gene (6 bases). The CDR3 spans 12 residues. V lost 4 bases, J lost 4 bases, and 7 bases lay in between. Germline lookup yields CDR1 SNHLY and CDR2 FYNNEI. The CDR3 DNA reads as TGTGCCAGCAGTGGAGGGGGCACTGAAGCTTTCTTT. Its translation: CASSGGGTEAFF.

This chain uses TRBV7-2 with TRBJ1-1; D perhaps matches TRBD1 (5 bases). CDR3 length: 14 residues. Trimming removed 6 bases from V and 1 base from J, with 12 bases in between. Germline V gives CDR1 SGHTA, CDR2 FQGNSA. CDR3 sequence reads: CASSLFRENTEAFF. CDR3 coding DNA: TGTGCCAGCAGTCTTTTCAGGGAGAACACTGAAGCTTTCTTT.

The table lists this clone with a few counts. The chain carries TRBV5-4 and TRBJ2-3; D may be TRBD1 or TRBD2 (5 bases each). Germline V lookup: CDR1 SGHNT, CDR2 YYREEE (reference sequence). V lost 5 bases, J lost 0 bases, and 13 bases lay in between. CDR3 length: 15 residues. CDR3 loop: CASRPGTRSTDTQYF. The CDR3, as DNA: TGTGCCAGCAGACCCGGGACGCGGAGCACAGATACGCAGTATTTT.

A few counts support this clone. The chain uses TRBV7-9 and TRBJ1-1; D not resolved. The CDR3 runs 13 residues. Trimming shortened V by 4 bases and J by 5 bases, and 11 bases separated the two germline ends. Germline-derived CDR1 and CDR2 are SEHNR and FQNEAQ (reference sequence). CDR3 sequence: CASSSFTGTEAFF. The CDR3 nucleotides are TGTGCCAGCAGCTCATTCACCGGGACTGAAGCTTTCTTT.

The chain couples TRBV15 to TRBJ2-7, with 10 bases aligning to TRBD1. Germline V CDR1 and CDR2: LNHNV, YYDKDF (reference sequence). The CDR3 is 16 residues long. J gave up 3 bases and V 3 bases, and 8 bases lay outside the gene matches. In DNA, the CDR3 is TGTGCCACCAGCAGGAACCCGGGACAGGGGTACTACGAGCAGTACTTC. Translated, it gives CATSRNPGQGYYEQYF.

For this clone: This likely stems from a read error, as it lies one base from a far larger clone. The rearrangement links TRBV2 to TRBJ2-2, with a tentative D call TRBD2 (5 bases). CDR1 and CDR2 from the germline V gene are SNHLY and FYNNEI. V lost 6 bases to trimming and J lost 5 bases, with 31 bases between them. The CDR3 covers 20 residues. The CDR3 loop is CASSAVGLPDGENWTGELFF. CDR3 nucleotide sequence: TGTGCCAGCAGCGCTGTTGGTCTACCGGACGGGGAGAATTGGACCGGGGAGCTGTTTTTT.

This clone has just a few counts. The chain couples TRBV28 to TRBJ2-3; tentative D call: TRBD2 (5 bases). V dropped 9 bases and J dropped 2 bases, with 12 bases sitting between them. Germline CDR1 MDHEN, CDR2 SYDVKM. The CDR3 is 13 amino acids. The DNA for the CDR3 is TGTGCCAGTAAGAGGGTTCACACAGATACGCAGTATTTT. Protein sequence: CASKRVHTDTQYF.

V and J are TRBV6-5 and TRBJ2-7; D is tentatively TRBD1 or TRBD2 (5 bases each). Trimming shortened V by 5 bases and J by 9 bases, and 14 bases separated the two germline ends. The CDR3 runs to 12 residues. Germline-derived CDR1 and CDR2 are MNHEY and SVGAGI. The CDR3 loop reads CASSGTDRVQYF. The CDR3 DNA follows: TGTGCCAGCAGTGGGACCGATCGCGTGCAGTACTTC.

The chain recombines TRBV6-5 with TRBJ2-1; TRBD1 matches at 7 bases. Germline V lookup: CDR1 MNHEY, CDR2 SVGAGI. This CDR3 region has 15 residues. Trimming cost V 5 bases and J 7 bases; bases outside gene matches: 11. The CDR3 region has the DNA TGTGCCAGCAGTCCACGACAGGGATCCCAAAATGAGCAGTTCTTC. Residues: CASSPRQGSQNEQFF.

The chain carries TRBV7-2 and TRBJ2-1; D remains unclear. The CDR3 has 17 amino acids. CDR1 and CDR2 from the germline V gene are SGHTA and FQGNSA. Trimming removed 1 base from V and 6 bases from J, with 19 bases in between. The CDR3: CASSLEVVRRTFNEQFF. CDR3 in DNA: TGTGCCAGCAGCTTAGAGGTAGTGCGGAGAACTTTCAATGAGCAGTTCTTC.

V and J are TRBV7-2 and TRBJ1-5, with a possible D match to TRBD1 (5 bases). The V and J ends lost 1 base and 7 bases respectively, with 5 bases between them. This CDR3 is 12 amino acids long. CDR1 SGHTA and CDR2 FQGNSA come from the germline V gene. The CDR3 loop is CASSLDRQPQHF. The DNA for the CDR3 is TGTGCCAGCAGCTTAGACAGGCAGCCCCAGCATTTT.

V gene TRBV11-3 combines with J gene TRBJ2-7; D not resolved. V gave up 5 bases and J gave up 4 bases, with 21 bases separating them. The CDR3 has 16 residues. Germline CDR1 SGHNT, CDR2 YENEEA. CDR3 in DNA: TGTGCCAGCAGCCCCATTAATACCCTCGAATCGTACGAGCAGTACTTC. This translates into CASSPINTLESYEQYF.

This chain uses TRBV28 with TRBJ2-1, with TRBD2 matching over 9 bases. The CDR3 has 15 residues. Germline lookup yields CDR1 MDHEN and CDR2 SYDVKM. J gave up 11 bases and V 5 bases, and 13 bases lay outside the gene matches. The CDR3 reads CASSPQREDRFKQFF. Written as DNA, the CDR3 is TGTGCCAGCAGTCCACAGCGGGAGGACCGTTTTAAGCAGTTCTTC.

In DNA form, the CDR3 reads TGTGCCAGCTCACACCCCCCGATTTCGACAGGGGGAGAGACCCAGTACTTC. This gives the protein CASSHPPISTGGETQYF. The chain uses TRBV18 and TRBJ2-5; 9 nucleotides line up with TRBD1. The J segment lost 4 bases and the V segment lost 4 bases, leaving 13 bases of the junction unmatched. Germline values: CDR1 KGHSH, CDR2 LQKENI. CDR3 size: 17 residues. Full variable domain (outside the CDR3, taken from reference TRBV18 and TRBJ2-5): NAGVMQNPRHLVRRRGQEARLRCSPMKGHSHVYWYRQLPEEGLKFMVYLQKENIIDESGMPKERFSAEFPKEGPSILRIQQVVRGDSAAYFCASSHPPISTGGETQYFGPGTRLLVL.

CDR3 in amino acids: CATSREPRNQPQHF. The CDR3 DNA reads TGTGCCACCAGCAGAGAACCCCGGAATCAGCCCCAGCATTTT. This chain connects TRBV15 to TRBJ1-5; D unresolved. This CDR3 region has 14 residues. The germline V gene has CDR1 LNHNV and CDR2 YYDKDF (reference sequence). V gave up 0 bases and J gave up 4 bases, with 7 bases separating them.

This chain links TRBV18 with TRBJ2-7; tentatively, D is TRBD2 (5 bases). Per the germline V gene, CDR1 is KGHSH and CDR2 is LQKENI. The length of the CDR3 is 14 residues. The V end lost 5 bases, the J end lost 7 bases, and 18 bases lay between the germline ends. The CDR3 DNA follows: TGTGCCAGCTCATTAAGGGAGAGTTCGGAAGAGCAGTACTTC. Its protein product is CASSLRESSEEQYF.

The chain recombines TRBV18 with TRBJ2-1; D is uncertain. Germline V CDR1 and CDR2: KGHSH, LQKENI. CDR3 length equals 14 residues. Trimming shortened V by 3 bases and J by 0 bases, and 6 bases separated the two germline ends. CDR3 protein: CASSPGSSYNEQFF. The CDR3 DNA is TGTGCCAGCTCACCGGGATCCTCCTACAATGAGCAGTTCTTC. Together with reference TRBV18 and TRBJ2-1, the CDR3 gives the full variable domain: NAGVMQNPRHLVRRRGQEARLRCSPMKGHSHVYWYRQLPEEGLKFMVYLQKENIIDESGMPKERFSAEFPKEGPSILRIQQVVRGDSAAYFCASSPGSSYNEQFFGPGTRLTVL.

This chain joins TRBV18 and TRBJ2-1, with no clear D. V shed 2 bases and J shed 0 bases, with 11 bases lying between them. Germline V gene lookup returns CDR1 KGHSH and CDR2 LQKENI. CDR3 length: 16 amino acids. DNA of the CDR3: TGTGCCAGCTCACCAAGTCAGCTTAGCTCCTACAATGAGCAGTTCTTC. This encodes CASSPSQLSSYNEQFF.

The CDR3 coding sequence is TGTGCCAGCCACTTTACGGACACTGAAGCTTTCTTT. The encoded protein is CASHFTDTEAFF. The rearrangement uses TRBV6-1 and TRBJ1-1; D gene uncertain. CDR1 is MNHNS, CDR2 SASEGT, per germline. This CDR3 region has 12 residues. Trimming removed 8 bases at V and 3 bases at J, with 10 bases between.

This clone was counted a few times. Given a far larger clone just one base away, this is likely a sequencing read error. The sample holds other DNA sequences that translate to the same CDR3. J is TRBJ1-1 and V is TRBV9; possibly TRBD1 for D (5 bases). The germline V and J ends were trimmed by 8 bases and 0 bases, with 11 bases remaining between them. The CDR3 runs to 13 residues. Germline-derived CDR1 and CDR2 are SGDLS and YYNGEE. DNA for the CDR3: TGTGCCAGTAGCAAGGGGATGAACACTGAAGCTTTCTTT. It is translated as CASSKGMNTEAFF. The whole variable domain, remainder taken from reference TRBV9 and TRBJ1-1, is DSGVTQTPKHLITATGQRVTLRCSPRSGDLSVYWYQQSLDQGLQFLIQYYNGEERAKGNILERFSAQQFPDLHSELNLSSLELGDSALYFCASSKGMNTEAFFGQGTRLTVV.

This clone was counted a single time. This chain uses TRBV19 with TRBJ2-3, with 7 bases aligning to TRBD2. With 3 bases clipped from V and 2 bases from J, the junction kept 14 bases outside the gene matches. Germline CDR1 reads LNHDA; CDR2 reads SQIVND (reference sequence). CDR3 length: 18 amino acids. CDR3 nucleotides: TGTGCCAGTAGTATCGCTCGGAGTAGGACTAGTCTCACAGATACGCAGTATTTT. Translation: CASSIARSRTSLTDTQYF.

This clone was detected only a few times. The sample has other DNA sequences that encode this CDR3 too. The V and J genes are TRBV9 and TRBJ1-1; D not certain. CDR1 SGDLS and CDR2 YYNGEE come from the germline V gene. The CDR3 sequence is 13 residues long. Between the trimmed V and J ends, which lost 0 bases and 1 base, there was a span of 4 bases. The CDR3 coding sequence is TGTGCCAGCAGCGTAGGCCCGAACACTGAAGCTTTCTTT. This gives the protein CASSVGPNTEAFF. Using reference TRBV9 and TRBJ1-1 for the parts outside the CDR3, the full variable domain is DSGVTQTPKHLITATGQRVTLRCSPRSGDLSVYWYQQSLDQGLQFLIQYYNGEERAKGNILERFSAQQFPDLHSELNLSSLELGDSALYFCASSVGPNTEAFFGQGTRLTVV.

This rearrangement joins TRBV5-4 to TRBJ2-5, with 9 bases aligning to TRBD1. Losses at the gene ends were 5 bases for V and 5 bases for J; bases not matched to a gene: 13. CDR3 size: 16 residues. Germline V CDR1 and CDR2: SGHNT, YYREEE (reference sequence). The CDR3 DNA sequence: TGTGCCAGCAGTAAACCGGGACAGGGAGGGGAGGAGACCCAGTACTTC. The encoded protein is CASSKPGQGGEETQYF.

The rearrangement joins TRBV15 to TRBJ2-1; 7 bases are shared with TRBD2. The J segment lost 12 bases and the V segment lost 3 bases, leaving 14 bases of the junction unmatched. Germline loops: CDR1 LNHNV, CDR2 YYDKDF (reference sequence). This CDR3 comprises 15 residues. The CDR3 protein is CATSRPGRERLWQFF. CDR3 DNA sequence: TGTGCCACCAGCAGGCCCGGGCGGGAGAGGCTCTGGCAGTTCTTC. The complete variable domain, with remaining parts taken from reference TRBV15 and TRBJ2-1, reads DAMVIQNPRYQVTQFGKPVTLSCSQTLNHNVMYWYQQKSSQAPKLLFHYYDKDFNNEADTPDNFQSRRPNTSFCFLDIRSPGLGDTAMYLCATSRPGRERLWQFFGPGTRLTVL.

This sequence joins TRBV28 and TRBJ2-2, with 7 positions matching TRBD1. The CDR3 has 13 residues. V lost 9 bases and J lost 3; bases outside the gene matches: 4. Germline CDR1 MDHEN, CDR2 SYDVKM. This chain's CDR3 is CASWDSYTGELFF. CDR3 nucleotides: TGTGCCAGTTGGGACAGCTACACCGGGGAGCTGTTTTTT.

The rearrangement links TRBV7-2 to TRBJ2-7; TRBD1 aligns across 11 bases. This CDR3 is built from 14 residues. V shed 3 bases, J shed 4 bases, and the junction held 2 bases outside the gene matches. Germline CDR1 reads SGHTA; CDR2 reads FQGNSA. The CDR3 here is CASSLDRGQYEQYF. As DNA, the CDR3 is TGTGCCAGCAGCTTGGACAGGGGGCAGTACGAGCAGTACTTC.